This T cell receptor (beta chain) came from a study of cytomegalovirus exposure and HLA in healthy donors. V lost 5 bases, J lost 5 bases, and 13 bases lay in between. CDR1 and CDR2 from the germline V gene are MNHNS and SASEGT. The CDR3 consists of 14 residues. Amplification used 60 Vbeta primers and 13 Jbeta primers. Profiled with immunoSEQ multiplex PCR; TCRdb holds only in-frame clones, not every one. The table includes roughly 150,000 clones, around 77% detected once. This TCR was recovered from a man aged 50 to 59 in good health and CMV-seropositive. Sample: PBMCs. The chain uses TRBV6-1 and TRBJ1-5; D possibly corresponds to TRBD1 (6 bases). CDR3 loop: CASSYRNRDQPQHF. The CDR3 DNA reads as TGTGCCAGCAGTTATAGGAACAGGGATCAGCCCCAGCATTTT.